The clone carrying this T cell receptor beta chain was picked up many times. This entry is derived from a study of patients and donors after allogeneic stem cell transplantation. Each CDR3 protein gets one entry after TCRdb re-called the RT-PCR reads with MiXCR. The sample yields under 30,000 distinct CDR3 sequences, more than 8% seen once. The CDR3 contains 16 residues. The V gene end was trimmed by 4 bases and the J gene end by 5 bases; junction bases not matched to a gene: 6. Looked up from germline, CDR1 is SGHRS and CDR2 is YFSETQ. What was sequenced was blood, either unsorted or a sorted T cell fraction (not recorded which). The clonotype was recovered from a human donor who was either an allogeneic HSCT recipient or a stem cell or donor lymphocyte infusion donor (not recorded which). It is not recorded whose cells these are; they may come from a transplant donor. The chain carries TRBV5-1 and TRBJ2-3; 14 bases fit TRBD2. CDR3: CASSLGLAGVRDTQYF. Written as DNA, the CDR3 is TGCGCCAGCAGCCTGGGACTAGCGGGGGTTAGAGATACGCAGTATTTT. Full variable domain (remainder filled in from reference TRBV5-1 and TRBJ2-3): KAGVTQTPRYLIKTRGQQVTLSCSPISGHRSVSWYQQTPGQGLQFLFEYFSETQRNKGNFPGRFSGRQFSNSRSEMNVSTLELGDSALYLCASSLGLAGVRDTQYFGPGTRLTVL.